Listed below are T cell receptor beta chains from one sample, sequenced in a study of blood T cell repertoires in COVID-19. The table came from immunoSEQ multiplex PCR; TCRdb's copy has only in-frame clones and leaves some out. The sample yields roughly 480,000 clones, roughly 89% seen once. The sample consisted of peripheral blood. The receptors derive from a man between 18 and 29 years old with COVID-19, enrolled during active disease. The conserved cysteine and the conserved F or W are not part of the CDR3 here. The D gene is left open where the match is weak.

j_gene: TRBJ2-3
v_gene: TRBV7-6
d_gene: TRBD2
CDR3aa: ASSSRLAGSTPDTQY

j_gene: TRBJ2-7
v_gene: TRBV14
d_gene: -
CDR3aa: ASSQDVGGQTYEQY

j_gene: TRBJ2-1
v_gene: TRBV11-2
d_gene: TRBD2
CDR3aa: ASSSTTSGNYNEQF

j_gene: TRBJ2-4
v_gene: TRBV11-2
d_gene: -
CDR3aa: ASSRRQGLAKNIQY

j_gene: TRBJ2-3
v_gene: TRBV29-1
d_gene: -
CDR3aa: SVVGGRTDTQY

j_gene: TRBJ2-2
v_gene: TRBV5-8
d_gene: -
CDR3aa: ASSLDRGGPTGELF

j_gene: TRBJ2-7
v_gene: TRBV6-5
d_gene: TRBD2
CDR3aa: ASIGGRASNEQY

j_gene: TRBJ2-5
v_gene: TRBV10-1
d_gene: -
CDR3aa: ASSESGSYNAKETQY

j_gene: TRBJ2-7
v_gene: TRBV19
d_gene: TRBD1
CDR3aa: AAQDRAGEQY

j_gene: TRBJ2-7
v_gene: TRBV3-1/TRBV3-2
d_gene: -
CDR3aa: ASSQDREDEQY

j_gene: TRBJ1-5
v_gene: TRBV19
d_gene: -
CDR3aa: ASSDDRPLSNQPQH

j_gene: TRBJ1-1
v_gene: TRBV7-2
d_gene: TRBD1
CDR3aa: ASSLQGQGRLQEAF

j_gene: TRBJ1-1
v_gene: TRBV30
d_gene: -
CDR3aa: AWSVVVTGEAF

j_gene: TRBJ2-7
v_gene: TRBV10-2
d_gene: -
CDR3aa: ASSVMGAPGEQY

j_gene: TRBJ2-2
v_gene: TRBV7-2
d_gene: TRBD2
CDR3aa: ASSFSGRNTGELF

j_gene: TRBJ2-7
v_gene: TRBV6-5
d_gene: TRBD2
CDR3aa: ASSSSYGTNYEQY

j_gene: TRBJ2-5
v_gene: TRBV3-1/TRBV3-2
d_gene: -
CDR3aa: ASSPEDSVETQY

j_gene: TRBJ2-1
v_gene: TRBV24-1
d_gene: -
CDR3aa: ATSDRHDEQF

j_gene: TRBJ2-1
v_gene: TRBV29-1
d_gene: TRBD2
CDR3aa: SVALLAGVNEQF

j_gene: TRBJ2-3
v_gene: TRBV24-1
d_gene: -
CDR3aa: ATSDSQSTDTQY

j_gene: TRBJ2-1
v_gene: TRBV30
d_gene: TRBD2
CDR3aa: AWSVGISGRAYNEQF

j_gene: TRBJ2-2
v_gene: TRBV19
d_gene: -
CDR3aa: ASLGQNTGELF

j_gene: TRBJ1-3
v_gene: TRBV5-4
d_gene: -
CDR3aa: ASSLGAGKSSGNTIY

j_gene: TRBJ2-5
v_gene: TRBV5-1
d_gene: -
CDR3aa: ASSLARTEETQY

j_gene: TRBJ2-3
v_gene: TRBV7-3
d_gene: TRBD1
CDR3aa: ASRRGQLQTDTQY

j_gene: TRBJ2-7
v_gene: TRBV5-4
d_gene: TRBD2
CDR3aa: ASSLGGRAGGWNEQY

j_gene: TRBJ2-3
v_gene: TRBV2
d_gene: -
CDR3aa: ASRIAPDTQY

j_gene: TRBJ2-2
v_gene: TRBV19
d_gene: TRBD2
CDR3aa: ASTRAGGSTGELF

j_gene: TRBJ2-7
v_gene: TRBV30
d_gene: -
CDR3aa: AWSYNRGFYEQY

j_gene: TRBJ2-3
v_gene: TRBV2
d_gene: -
CDR3aa: ASSEQQTDTQY

j_gene: TRBJ2-1
v_gene: TRBV5-1
d_gene: TRBD2
CDR3aa: ASRASGTPNNEQF

j_gene: TRBJ1-4
v_gene: TRBV5-1
d_gene: TRBD1
CDR3aa: ASSPQGAGEKLF

j_gene: TRBJ2-7
v_gene: TRBV2
d_gene: -
CDR3aa: ASSEGKGTSYEQY

j_gene: TRBJ2-3
v_gene: TRBV24-1
d_gene: TRBD2
CDR3aa: ATSDAVAGAEDTQY

j_gene: TRBJ1-1
v_gene: TRBV9
d_gene: -
CDR3aa: ASSPSLNTEAF

j_gene: TRBJ2-2
v_gene: TRBV7-6
d_gene: TRBD1
CDR3aa: ASSLLTGDTGELF

j_gene: TRBJ2-4
v_gene: TRBV5-5
d_gene: TRBD2
CDR3aa: ASSLAASGGAKNIQY

j_gene: TRBJ2-3
v_gene: TRBV5-8
d_gene: -
CDR3aa: ASSTPGITDTQY

j_gene: TRBJ1-3
v_gene: TRBV5-4
d_gene: -
CDR3aa: AASGGPGSGNTMY

j_gene: TRBJ2-3
v_gene: TRBV5-4
d_gene: -
CDR3aa: ASSLAVGDTQY

j_gene: TRBJ1-4
v_gene: TRBV5-4
d_gene: TRBD1
CDR3aa: ASSSGTDELF

j_gene: TRBJ1-1
v_gene: TRBV10-3
d_gene: TRBD1
CDR3aa: AIGPGQGEAF

j_gene: TRBJ2-2
v_gene: TRBV9
d_gene: TRBD2
CDR3aa: ASSVRPGLAGGELF

j_gene: TRBJ2-7
v_gene: TRBV19
d_gene: -
CDR3aa: ASSIQGSTYEQY

j_gene: TRBJ2-7
v_gene: TRBV10-3
d_gene: -
CDR3aa: AISEAQGYEQY

j_gene: TRBJ1-5
v_gene: TRBV5-5
d_gene: -
CDR3aa: ASSLGGRSNQPQH